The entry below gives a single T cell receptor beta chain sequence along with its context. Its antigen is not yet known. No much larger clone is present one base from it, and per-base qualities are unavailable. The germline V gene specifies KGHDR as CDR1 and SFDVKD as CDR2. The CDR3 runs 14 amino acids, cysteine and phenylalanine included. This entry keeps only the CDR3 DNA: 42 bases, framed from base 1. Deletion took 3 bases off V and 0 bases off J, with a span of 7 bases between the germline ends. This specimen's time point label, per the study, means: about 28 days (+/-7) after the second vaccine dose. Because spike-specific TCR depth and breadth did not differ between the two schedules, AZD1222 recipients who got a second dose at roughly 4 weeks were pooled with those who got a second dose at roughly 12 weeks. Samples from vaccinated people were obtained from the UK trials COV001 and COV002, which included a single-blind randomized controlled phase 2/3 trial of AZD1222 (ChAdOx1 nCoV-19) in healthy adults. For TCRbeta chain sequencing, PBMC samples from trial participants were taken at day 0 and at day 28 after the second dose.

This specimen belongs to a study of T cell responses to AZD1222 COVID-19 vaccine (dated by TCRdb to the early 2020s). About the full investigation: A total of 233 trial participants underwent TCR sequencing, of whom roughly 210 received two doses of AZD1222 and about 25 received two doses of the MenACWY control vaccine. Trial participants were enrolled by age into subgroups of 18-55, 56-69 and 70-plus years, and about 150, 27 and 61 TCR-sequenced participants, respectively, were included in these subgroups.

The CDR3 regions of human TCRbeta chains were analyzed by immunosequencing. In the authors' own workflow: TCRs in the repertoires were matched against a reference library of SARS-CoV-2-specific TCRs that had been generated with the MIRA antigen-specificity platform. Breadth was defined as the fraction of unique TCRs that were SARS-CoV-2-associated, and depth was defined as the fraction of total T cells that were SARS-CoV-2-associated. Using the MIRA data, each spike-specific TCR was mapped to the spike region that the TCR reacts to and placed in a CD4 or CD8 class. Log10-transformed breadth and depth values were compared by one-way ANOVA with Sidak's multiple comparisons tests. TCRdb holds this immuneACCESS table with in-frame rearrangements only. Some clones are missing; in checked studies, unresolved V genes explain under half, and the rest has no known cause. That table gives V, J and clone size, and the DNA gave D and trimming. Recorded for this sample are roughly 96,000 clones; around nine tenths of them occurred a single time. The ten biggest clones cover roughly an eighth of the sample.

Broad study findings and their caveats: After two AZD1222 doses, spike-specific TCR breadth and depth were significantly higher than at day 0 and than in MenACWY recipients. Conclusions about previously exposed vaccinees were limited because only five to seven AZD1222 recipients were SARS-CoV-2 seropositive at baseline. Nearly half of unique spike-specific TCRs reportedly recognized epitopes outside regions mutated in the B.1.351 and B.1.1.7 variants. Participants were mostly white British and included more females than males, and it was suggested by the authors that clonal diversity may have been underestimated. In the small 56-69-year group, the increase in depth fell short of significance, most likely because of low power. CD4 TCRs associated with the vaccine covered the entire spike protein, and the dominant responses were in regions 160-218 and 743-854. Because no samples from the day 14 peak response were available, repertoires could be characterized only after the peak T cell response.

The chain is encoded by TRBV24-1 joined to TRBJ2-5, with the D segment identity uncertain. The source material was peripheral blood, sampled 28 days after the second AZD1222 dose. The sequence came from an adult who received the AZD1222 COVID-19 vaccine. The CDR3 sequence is CATSDSYNQETQYF. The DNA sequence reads TGTGCCACCAGTGATAGCTATAACCAAGAGACCCAGTACTTC.